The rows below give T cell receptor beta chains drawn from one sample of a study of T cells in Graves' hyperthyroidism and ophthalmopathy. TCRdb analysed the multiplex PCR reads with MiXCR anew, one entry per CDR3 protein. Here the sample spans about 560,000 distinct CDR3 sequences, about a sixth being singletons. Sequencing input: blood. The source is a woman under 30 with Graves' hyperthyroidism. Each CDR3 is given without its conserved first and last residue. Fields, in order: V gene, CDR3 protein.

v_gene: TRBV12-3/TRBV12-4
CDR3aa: ASRIRTGRSETQY

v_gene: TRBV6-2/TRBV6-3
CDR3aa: ASGPHRAGHYEQY

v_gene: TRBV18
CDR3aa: ASSPGGGLPYNEQF

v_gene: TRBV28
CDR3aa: ASRVPRGQPQH

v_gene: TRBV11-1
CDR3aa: ASSLGQDGGYT

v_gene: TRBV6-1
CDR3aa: ASSERWGTDNRETQY

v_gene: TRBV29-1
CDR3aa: SVGRAKTSVETQY

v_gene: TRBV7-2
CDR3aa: ASRRQGSNSPLH

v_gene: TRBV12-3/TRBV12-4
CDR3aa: ASKGETLETQY

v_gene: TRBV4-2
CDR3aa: ASSQGETSGALGQF

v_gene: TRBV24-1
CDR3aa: ATSGGSGGFYGYT

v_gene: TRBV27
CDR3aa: ASSLFSGTGRHEQY

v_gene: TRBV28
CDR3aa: ASSPQGRIAHEQF

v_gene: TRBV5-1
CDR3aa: ASRGEVHNYGYT

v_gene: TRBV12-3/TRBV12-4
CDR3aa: ASSLAHGSNQPQH

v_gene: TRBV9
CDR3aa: ASSVSPRADTQY

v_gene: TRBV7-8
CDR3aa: ASSLVPGSLHNEQF

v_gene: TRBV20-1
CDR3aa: SAGDREGTDTQY

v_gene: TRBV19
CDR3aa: ASSMTGGSSYNEQF

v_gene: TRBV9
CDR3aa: ASSVGGGGATGELF

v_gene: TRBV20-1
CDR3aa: SARDLLGPANEQF

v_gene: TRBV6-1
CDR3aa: ASSPGSGYSPLH

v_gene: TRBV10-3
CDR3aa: AITERVGSPGEQF

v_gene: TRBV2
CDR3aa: ASSSSRFQF

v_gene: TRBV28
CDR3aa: ATIPRGRPSTDTQY

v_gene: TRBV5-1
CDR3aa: ASSPVTSGVYNEQF

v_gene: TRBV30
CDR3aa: ASQWDSHQPQH

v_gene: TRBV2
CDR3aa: ASSGGTSRSYEQY